This is a list of T cell receptor beta chains from one sample in a study of beta chain features in type 1 diabetes. Assay: immunoSEQ multiplex PCR; the TCRdb copy retains only in-frame clones and omits some. Of 160,000 or so clones listed, approximately 9% are singletons. The sample taken for sequencing was central memory CD4+ T cells from blood. These receptors came from a woman aged 18-30 years with type 1 diabetes. Each CDR3 is given with its conserved first and last residue.

TRBJ2-1	TRBV27	CASSRGGTSGSNEQFF
TRBJ2-5	TRBV5-1	CASSLRLAGVQETQYF
TRBJ1-4	TRBV9	CASSLAATNEKLFF
TRBJ2-7	TRBV13	CASSLRDRPSYEQYF
TRBJ2-3	TRBV11-2	CASSSKGGYTDTQYF
TRBJ2-1	TRBV15	CATSRDTDSRSYNEQFF
TRBJ2-7	TRBV29-1	CSVEGTAYEQYF
TRBJ2-7	TRBV5-6	CASTIGGLGWGQYF
TRBJ2-3	TRBV28	CAISTLGTGAIAGGLDPDTQYF
TRBJ1-1	TRBV10-3	CAISEYYTEAFF
TRBJ2-2	TRBV5-4	CASSSPSGDGGELFF
TRBJ2-7	TRBV11-2	CASSFIERPTYEQYF
TRBJ2-5	TRBV11-2	CASRPAGIQETQYF
TRBJ2-1	TRBV7-2	CASSSIGEAGEQFF
TRBJ2-7	TRBV28	CASSRASGYSYEQYF
TRBJ2-5	TRBV11-2	CASGTGARETQYF
TRBJ2-1	TRBV5-4	CASSLSVGGINEQFF
TRBJ2-5	TRBV29-1	CSVGTSGGVRTQYF
TRBJ1-2	TRBV7-9	CASSLVTRQYDYGYTF
TRBJ2-3	TRBV28	CASSPPRPAQGTQYF
TRBJ2-7	TRBV29-1	CSARDGGAYEQYF
TRBJ2-6	TRBV11-3	CASSPGTGDGGANVLTF
TRBJ2-1	TRBV4-3	CASSPQLAGGGHNEQFF
TRBJ1-4	TRBV4-3	CASSQDLGSVNEKLFF
TRBJ2-3	TRBV5-4	CASSLSSDTQYF
TRBJ2-1	TRBV28	CASRYSGRATGEQFF
TRBJ1-2	TRBV7-2	CASSLAGGGGYTF
TRBJ1-5	TRBV18	CASSREGNQPQHF